The 20 T cell receptor beta chains listed next were all sequenced from one sample in a study of spatial heterogeneity in lung cancer. Study observations and caveats: Mutation tallies in tumors tracked expanded intratumoral alpha and beta TCR counts.

A single record per CDR3 protein comes from TCRdb applying MiXCR to the 5' RACE reads. Counted here are about 30,000 distinct CDR3 sequences, under 8.5% occurring once; the ten biggest clones make up almost 25%. As for time point: sample taken at primary tumor resection. Their specific antigens are unknown. This sample comprised lung tumor tissue, obtained at surgery. Receptors were obtained from a male donor with early-stage non-small cell lung cancer.

This clonotype came up many times. The chain carries TRBV5-4 and TRBJ2-5; D call uncertain. This CDR3 contains 13 residues. V was trimmed by 0 bases and J by 1 base, leaving 4 bases between them. CDR1 is SGHNT, CDR2 YYREEE, per germline (reference sequence). The CDR3 region has the DNA TGTGCCAGCAGCTTGGATAGCCAAGAGACCCAGTACTTC. Amino acid sequence: CASSLDSQETQYF.

V gene TRBV29-1 combines with J gene TRBJ1-1; tentative D call: TRBD1 (5 bases). V was trimmed by 5 bases and J by 3 bases, leaving 13 bases between them. This CDR3 comprises 13 residues. Germline loops: CDR1 SQVTM, CDR2 ANQGSEA. Written as DNA, the CDR3 is TGCAGCGTTCAGTCCAGGGAGTACACTGAAGCTTTCTTT. This encodes CSVQSREYTEAFF.

This clonotype qualifies as medium-sized. The chain uses TRBV2 and TRBJ2-3; 9 bases align to TRBD1. This CDR3 is built from 14 residues. J was trimmed by 3 bases and V by 11 bases; bases with no gene match: 9. Germline V CDR1 and CDR2: SNHLY, FYNNEI. The CDR3, as DNA: TGTGCCGGACAGGGGAGAGCACGTACAGATACGCAGTATTTT. Its translation: CAGQGRARTDTQYF.

This clonotype appeared many times. The V gene is TRBV12-3 or TRBV12-4, the J gene TRBJ1-1; D possibly corresponds to TRBD1 (5 bases). This CDR3 comprises 13 residues. V gave up 6 bases and J gave up 4 bases, with 12 bases separating them. CDR3 protein: CASRWAGLTEAFF. The DNA of the CDR3 is TGTGCCAGCAGATGGGCGGGACTCACTGAAGCTTTCTTT.

This clonotype was picked up a small number of times. The rearrangement joins TRBV28 to TRBJ1-5, with TRBD1 matching over 9 bases. Germline-derived CDR1 and CDR2 are MDHEN and SYDVKM. V gave up 3 bases and J gave up 7 bases; unmatched junction bases: 7. This CDR3 region has 15 residues. Here the CDR3 reads CASSFTGQGDQPQHF. The CDR3 DNA reads as TGTGCCAGCAGTTTTACGGGACAGGGTGACCAGCCCCAGCATTTT.

The chain recombines TRBV18 with TRBJ2-7; TRBD2 aligns across 8 bases. The CDR3 has 15 amino acids. The V gene end was trimmed by 3 bases and the J gene end by 2 bases; junction bases not matched to a gene: 6. Germline V gene lookup returns CDR1 KGHSH and CDR2 LQKENI. This CDR3 reads CASSPSRGETYEQYF. The CDR3 DNA sequence: TGTGCCAGCTCACCTTCGCGGGGGGAAACCTACGAGCAGTACTTC.

V gene TRBV4-1 combines with J gene TRBJ2-3; D call uncertain. In germline, CDR1 is MGHRA, CDR2 YSYEKL. V dropped 1 base and J dropped 5 bases, with 7 bases sitting between them. The CDR3 is 13 residues long. The CDR3 spells CASSQGYQDTQYF. The DNA of the CDR3 is TGCGCCAGCAGCCAAGGTTATCAAGATACGCAGTATTTT.

This clonotype was observed at least ten times. An end of the junction differs from the germline gene, which may be a read error. The chain joins TRBV7-7 to TRBJ2-1, with D maybe TRBD1 (6 bases). Germline V gives CDR1 SSHAT, CDR2 FNYEAQ (reference sequence). This CDR3 is built from 15 residues. DNA of the CDR3: TGTGCTAGCAGCTTATCCCATGACGCAGGGGACGAGCAGTTCTTC. Its translation: CASSLSHDAGDEQFF.

This clonotype occurred many times. The rearrangement uses TRBV3-1 and TRBJ1-6; 9 nucleotides agree with TRBD1. Unmatched junction bases numbered 3, after V lost 3 bases and J lost 9 bases. The V gene's germline CDR1 is LGHDT and CDR2 YNNKEL (reference sequence). The length of the CDR3 is 14 residues. The CDR3 bases are TGTGCCAGCAGCCAGACAGGGGGAAGTTCACCCCTCCACTTT. It specifies CASSQTGGSSPLHF. The whole variable domain, filled in from reference TRBV3-1 and TRBJ1-6, reads DTAVSQTPKYLVTQMGNDKSIKCEQNLGHDTMYWYKQDSKKFLKIMFSYNNKELIINETVPNRFSPKSPDKAHLNLHINSLELGDSAVYFCASSQTGGSSPLHFGNGTRLTVT.

This sequence joins TRBV4-2 and TRBJ1-6; TRBD1 agrees at 9 bases. The CDR3 covers 14 residues. Trimming at V came to 4 bases and at J to 7 bases, leaving 2 bases not matched to a gene. Germline V gene sequence: CDR1 LGHNA, CDR2 YNFKEQ. Written as DNA, the CDR3 is TGTGCCAGCAGCCTTGGACAGGGGAATTCACCCCTCCACTTT. It translates to CASSLGQGNSPLHF.

Ten or more counts support this clonotype. The rearrangement uses TRBV20-1 and TRBJ2-3; 8 bases match TRBD1. J gave up 4 bases and V 2 bases, and 5 bases lay outside the gene matches. Germline-derived CDR1 and CDR2 are DFQATT and SNEGSKA (reference sequence). The CDR3 is 14 residues long. The CDR3 DNA is TGCAGTGCTAGATTCCCACAGGGGGCAGATACGCAGTATTTT. This translates into CSARFPQGADTQYF.

This clonotype came up many times. CDR3 coding DNA: TGTGCCAGCAGCTTGGTGGCATCAGGCTCAATGGGAAACACCATATATTTT. It yields the protein CASSLVASGSMGNTIYF. The chain is built from TRBV7-6 and TRBJ1-3; D is unresolved. Per germline, CDR1 SGHVS and CDR2 FNYEAQ. The V end lost 3 bases, the J end lost 4 bases, and 19 bases lay between the germline ends. The CDR3 covers 17 residues.

This clonotype was detected ten times or more. The CDR3 DNA sequence: TGTGCCAGCAGCCTCCCGTCCGGGACAATGAACACCGGGGAGCTGTTTTTT. This gives the protein CASSLPSGTMNTGELFF. This chain connects TRBV9 to TRBJ2-2, with a weak D call TRBD1 (6 bases). Trimming left V 4 bases short and J 1 base short, with 17 bases between. Per the germline V gene, CDR1 is SGDLS and CDR2 is YYNGEE. The CDR3 is 17 residues long.

The rearrangement uses TRBV7-9 and TRBJ2-3, with D possibly TRBD1 on 8 matching bases. Germline CDR1 and CDR2: SEHNR and FQNEAQ (reference sequence). V was clipped by 5 bases and J by 1 base, with 16 bases between them. CDR3 length equals 16 residues. As DNA, the CDR3 is TGTGCCAGCAGCCCTACAGGGGGGGAAGGCACAGATACGCAGTATTTT. It encodes CASSPTGGEGTDTQYF.

This clonotype was counted ten times or more. The gene calls are TRBV6-5 and TRBJ2-1; 10 nucleotides line up with TRBD2. Germline CDR1 is MNHEY and CDR2 is SVGAGI. There are 15 residues in the CDR3. Trimming removed 4 bases from V and 4 bases from J; junction bases left unmatched: 4. CDR3 protein: CASSSSGGFYNEQFF. The CDR3 nucleotides read TGTGCCAGCAGTTCTAGCGGGGGATTTTACAATGAGCAGTTCTTC.

In this sample, this clonotype turned up many times. The CDR3 nucleotides read TGTGCCAGCAGCTTGACAGGGAGGTTGAACACTGAAGCTTTCTTT. Amino acids: CASSLTGRLNTEAFF. The chain joins TRBV5-6 to TRBJ1-1; D is possibly TRBD1 (6 bases). The CDR3 covers 15 residues. V was trimmed by 1 base and J by 0 bases, leaving 10 bases between them. Germline CDR1 SGHDT, CDR2 YYEEEE.

The rearrangement uses TRBV3-1 and TRBJ2-3, with D tentatively TRBD2 (6 bases). Trimming shortened V by 4 bases and J by 0 bases, and 11 bases separated the two germline ends. The CDR3 length is 15 residues. Germline assignment: CDR1 LGHDT and CDR2 YNNKEL (reference sequence). In DNA, the CDR3 is TGTGCCAGCAGCCTATCGGAGGGGAGCACAGATACGCAGTATTTT. It encodes CASSLSEGSTDTQYF.

This clonotype has ten or more counts. This chain links TRBV7-2 with TRBJ1-2; D is ambiguous. V lost 1 base, J lost 3 bases, and 6 bases lay in between. Germline loops: CDR1 SGHTA, CDR2 FQGNSA. The CDR3 is made up of 13 amino acids. CDR3 residues: CASSLDTHYGYTF. Here the CDR3 DNA reads TGTGCCAGCAGCTTAGACACTCACTATGGCTACACCTTC.

This clonotype was recorded at least ten times. V usage is TRBV19 and J usage is TRBJ1-6, with D possibly being TRBD1 (6 bases). Looked up from germline, CDR1 is LNHDA and CDR2 is SQIVND (reference sequence). The length of the CDR3 is 14 residues. The ends were cut back, 7 bases at V and 7 bases at J, with 14 bases in the middle. The CDR3 DNA is TGTGCCAGTACCATGGGGGGCAGGAATTCACCCCTCCACTTT. Its translation is CASTMGGRNSPLHF.

This clonotype has at least ten counts. The chain is built from TRBV18 and TRBJ2-5, with 10 bases aligning to TRBD2. Trimming removed 2 bases from V and 4 bases from J; junction bases left unmatched: 10. The CDR3 loop spans 17 amino acids. Germline V gives CDR1 KGHSH, CDR2 LQKENI. This CDR3 reads CASSPSSGGARGETQYF. The CDR3 region has the DNA TGTGCCAGCTCACCATCGAGCGGGGGGGCCCGAGGAGAGACCCAGTACTTC.